The clone carrying this T cell receptor (beta chain) was recorded a few times. The antigen remains undetermined. Trimming took 6 bases from V and 8 from J; bases not matched to a gene: 6. Germline assignment: CDR1 MNHNS and CDR2 SASEGT. The CDR3 contains 15 residues. This entry is derived from a study of response to subunit inactivated influenza vaccine. Study-wide findings and caveats: There was a suggestion from the authors that each seasonal influenza vaccination recruits few new T cells.

TCRdb reprocessed the RT-PCR reads via MiXCR and lists one record per CDR3 protein. The sample holds about 650,000 distinct CDR3 sequences; 15% to 19% are singletons and the top ten take around 10%. The sequencing used PBMCs from blood, collected 12 days after vaccination. The genes are TRBV6-1 and TRBJ2-1, with 14 nucleotides matching TRBD2. The clonotype comes from a man aged 50 to 60 who received an inactivated influenza vaccine. DNA of the CDR3: TGTGCCAGCAGACACGGGACTAGCGGGGGCTATGAGCAGTTCTTC. Its translation is CASRHGTSGGYEQFF.